These T cell receptor beta chains were read from a single sample in a study of blood T cell repertoires in COVID-19. Assay: immunoSEQ multiplex PCR; the TCRdb copy retains only in-frame clones and omits some. Counted here are about 270,000 clones, roughly 84% occurring once; the ten biggest clones make up under 3.5%. Sequencing was performed on peripheral blood. Every receptor here comes from a woman aged 18-29 years with acute or convalescent COVID-19. CDR3s include the opening cysteine and the closing phenylalanine or tryptophan. Fields, in order: D gene, J gene, V gene, clone size, CDR3 protein, CDR3 DNA. D genes are given only for firm matches. For some rows the clone size is stated as once, few or many, or as a class when expanded; others skip it.

TRBD2 | TRBJ2-1 | TRBV6-5 | - | CASSYSPPSGRGEQFF | TGTGCCAGCAGTTACTCCCCGCCTAGCGGGAGGGGTGAGCAGTTCTTC
TRBD1 | TRBJ1-5 | TRBV5-8 | - | CASSLGQGAFNQPQHF | TGTGCCAGCAGCTTGGGGCAGGGGGCATTCAATCAGCCCCAGCATTTT
- | TRBJ1-1 | TRBV7-3 | - | CASSLTQGSNTEAFF | TGTGCCAGCAGCTTAACGCAGGGATCGAACACTGAAGCTTTCTTT
- | TRBJ2-1 | TRBV14 | many | CASSQVARSSYNEQFF | TGTGCCAGCAGCCAAGTTGCACGGAGCTCCTACAATGAGCAGTTCTTC
TRBD1 | TRBJ2-7 | TRBV5-1 | - | CASSLAGQTYEQYF | TGCGCCAGCAGCTTGGCGGGACAGACCTACGAGCAGTACTTC
- | TRBJ2-1 | TRBV10-3 | - | CAIGIARNTYNEQFF | TGTGCCATAGGTATAGCGCGGAATACCTACAATGAGCAGTTCTTC
- | TRBJ2-1 | TRBV7-7 | - | CASSHGSPGNEQFF | TGTGCTAGCAGCCATGGGTCGCCGGGAAATGAGCAGTTCTTC
- | TRBJ2-1 | TRBV11-2 | few | CASSLDSRVIHNEQFF | TGTGCCAGCAGCTTAGACAGCAGGGTTATTCACAATGAGCAGTTCTTC
- | TRBJ2-7 | TRBV7-6 | - | CASSLLDYLSASEQYF | TGTGCCAGCAGCTTACTGGACTACCTCTCAGCCTCTGAGCAGTACTTC
- | TRBJ1-3 | TRBV6-1 | - | CASSEMANSGNTIYF | TGTGCCAGCAGTGAAATGGCCAACTCTGGAAACACCATATATTTT
TRBD1 | TRBJ1-5 | TRBV10-2 | - | CASSISQGVSNQPQHF | TGCGCCAGCAGCATCTCCCAGGGGGTAAGCAATCAGCCCCAGCATTTT
TRBD1 | TRBJ2-7 | TRBV29-1 | few | CSVEGTGGEQYF | TGCAGCGTTGAAGGGACAGGGGGCGAGCAGTACTTC
- | TRBJ1-6 | TRBV11-1 | few | CASSLRGRNSPLHF | TGTGCCAGCAGCTTAAGGGGCCGTAATTCACCCCTCCACTTT
- | TRBJ2-6 | TRBV28 | - | CASSFLHFRSSGANVLTF | TGTGCCAGCAGTTTTCTACACTTCCGGAGCTCTGGGGCCAACGTCCTGACTTTC
TRBD1 | TRBJ1-5 | TRBV5-5 | few | CASRLTGVGNQPQHF | TGTGCCAGCAGGTTGACAGGGGTTGGCAATCAGCCCCAGCATTTT
- | TRBJ1-3 | TRBV9 | - | CASSSETARPTGNTIYF | TGTGCCAGCAGCTCGGAGACAGCCCGCCCCACTGGAAACACCATATATTTT
TRBD1 | TRBJ1-6 | TRBV6-4 | - | CASSDRAGGGSPLHF | TGTGCCAGCAGTGACCGGGCAGGGGGCGGTTCACCCCTCCACTTT
- | TRBJ1-5 | TRBV19 | few | CASSIAGGAQPQHF | TGTGCCAGTAGTATAGCCGGGGGTGCTCAGCCCCAGCATTTT
- | TRBJ1-1 | TRBV6-4 | few | CASSERGNTEAFF | TGTGCCAGCAGTGAGCGGGGTAACACTGAAGCTTTCTTT
TRBD1 | TRBJ2-5 | TRBV7-9 | - | CASSLVTGGEETQYF | TGTGCCAGCAGCTTAGTGACAGGGGGCGAAGAGACCCAGTACTTC
- | TRBJ1-6 | TRBV5-5 | - | CASSRTDNNSPLHF | TGTGCCAGCAGCCGGACAGATAATAATTCACCCCTCCACTTT
- | TRBJ1-3 | TRBV12-3/TRBV12-4 | - | CASSFAGEGRGFF | TGTGCCAGCAGTTTCGCAGGGGAGGGCCGCGGTTTTTTT
TRBD2 | TRBJ2-7 | TRBV18 | - | CASSIAGGPYEQYF | TGTGCCAGCTCGATAGCGGGAGGGCCCTACGAGCAGTACTTC
- | TRBJ2-1 | TRBV29-1 | - | CSVEVLLTSNEQFF | TGCAGCGTTGAAGTCCTCCTAACGTCTAATGAGCAGTTCTTC
- | TRBJ1-3 | TRBV1 | - | CTSSHRGNCGNTIYF | TGCACCAGCAGCCACCGAGGGAATTGCGGAAACACCATATATTTT
- | TRBJ1-6 | TRBV7-3 | - | CASSLNPPQVGRNSPLHF | TGTGCCAGCAGCTTAAACCCTCCACAGGTCGGGCGCAACTCACCCCTCCACTTT